Listed below are T cell receptor beta chains from one sample, sequenced in a study of blood T cell repertoires in COVID-19. Measured with immunoSEQ multiplex PCR; TCRdb has only the in-frame clones, and not every one. Of some 290,000 clones in the sample, 87% were seen once. Sequenced: peripheral blood. The receptor set was obtained from a woman in her fifties or sixties who had recovered from COVID-19. CDR3s include the opening cysteine and the closing phenylalanine or tryptophan. Only part of the rows carry a size: once, few, many, or a class if the clone is expanded.

cdr3_length v_call clone_size cdr3_aa
15 TRBV19 - CASKAGQGISGELFF
17 TRBV11-3 - CASSLDRTSGAYNEQFF
17 TRBV7-6 - CASSLAQRRARVYEQYF
13 TRBV2 - CAPGASGGGEQFF
14 TRBV7-3 - CASSPWAGRAPQFF
14 TRBV9 - CASSVGQGNNEQFF
16 TRBV28 - CASRAPGTATNSPLHF
14 TRBV2 few CASSGLAGQETQYF
13 TRBV30 - CAWGPGDNQPQHF
15 TRBV2 - CASSEGRGQFHEQFF
14 TRBV7-2 few CASSFGQGREPQYF
15 TRBV5-1 - CASSLFSRGNTEAFF
14 TRBV2 - CASGPTGGNQPQHF
16 TRBV6-5 - CASSSLGLAPYNEQFF
14 TRBV4-3 - CASSQGLDSYGYTF
15 TRBV4-3 - CASSQDRQGASGYTF
16 TRBV27 - CASSLSPRGVVYGYTF
16 TRBV7-9 - CASSATGGSLRETQYF
12 TRBV11-3 - CASSRGPYEQYF
15 TRBV6-4 few CASSDSSGGADTQYF
16 TRBV5-4 few CASSQGERSGNEKLFF
23 TRBV5-1 - CASSAGLALFFRGIIYKQETQYF
18 TRBV7-3 - CASSLGTSGGANTGELFF
15 TRBV3-1/TRBV3-2 - CASSLRDSANEKLFF
14 TRBV5-1 - CASSPTSSNYGYTF
14 TRBV3-1/TRBV3-2 - CASSQNPSYTEAFF
11 TRBV6-5 - CASRTGDTQYF
15 TRBV9 - CASSVGQGGITEAFF
16 TRBV15 - CATSRDGLAVFNEQFF
17 TRBV7-2 - CASSLARGTGFNSPLHF
13 TRBV5-1 - CASSLTSTDTQYF
11 TRBV11-1 - CASSLGSEQYF
18 TRBV7-8 - CASSPFLGLAGYSGTQYF
16 TRBV5-1 once CASSKGTGSSADTQYF
16 TRBV27 once CASSLSFARFTDTQYF
12 TRBV15 - CATSPDIGKLFF